These T cell receptor beta chains were read from a single sample in a study of blood T cells in healthy people across ages. TCRdb analysed the 5' RACE reads with MiXCR anew, one entry per CDR3 protein. The sample gives fewer than 750,000 distinct CDR3 sequences, more than 45% of which show up once; 20% to 25% is in the top ten. Sequencing input: blood. The receptors here all came from a man older than 75 in good health. The CDR3 runs from the conserved cysteine through the conserved F or W. D genes are given only for firm matches. Clone size is stated in some rows and not others, as once, few, many or a class when expanded.

CDR3aa: CASRPRTRSEQFF; CDR3nt: TGTGCCAGCAGACCAAGGACTAGAAGTGAGCAGTTCTTC; v_gene: TRBV28; j_gene: TRBJ2-1; d_gene: TRBD2; abundance: .
CDR3aa: CASQGWEDQETQYF; CDR3nt: TGTGCCAGTCAGGGGTGGGAGGACCAAGAGACCCAGTACTTC; v_gene: TRBV28; j_gene: TRBJ2-5; d_gene: .; abundance: .
CDR3aa: CASSLAQKELRVAETQYF; CDR3nt: TGTGCCAGCAGCTTAGCCCAAAAGGAACTCCGGGTAGCGGAGACCCAGTACTTC; v_gene: TRBV7-2; j_gene: TRBJ2-5; d_gene: .; abundance: .
CDR3aa: CANKGQTNTEAFF; CDR3nt: TGTGCCAACAAGGGACAGACGAACACTGAAGCTTTCTTT; v_gene: TRBV10-3; j_gene: TRBJ1-1; d_gene: TRBD1; abundance: .
CDR3aa: CASSLGTSGGNGELFF; CDR3nt: TGTGCCAGCAGCTTGGGGACTAGCGGGGGGAACGGGGAGCTGTTTTTT; v_gene: TRBV7-8; j_gene: TRBJ2-2; d_gene: TRBD2; abundance: .
CDR3aa: CASSSPSQGPYSEQFF; CDR3nt: TGTGCCAGCAGCTCCCCTTCACAGGGGCCCTATAGCGAGCAGTTCTTC; v_gene: TRBV7-2; j_gene: TRBJ2-1; d_gene: TRBD1; abundance: .
CDR3aa: CSGSTGTDQPQHF; CDR3nt: TGCAGCGGAAGTACTGGCACGGATCAGCCCCAGCATTTT; v_gene: TRBV29-1; j_gene: TRBJ1-5; d_gene: .; abundance: .
CDR3aa: CASSSTSGPGNEQFF; CDR3nt: TGTGCCAGCAGTTCTACTAGCGGGCCTGGGAATGAGCAGTTCTTC; v_gene: TRBV12-3/TRBV12-4; j_gene: TRBJ2-1; d_gene: TRBD2; abundance: .
CDR3aa: CSAILAERDEQYF; CDR3nt: TGCAGTGCTATCCTAGCGGAGAGGGACGAGCAGTACTTC; v_gene: TRBV20-1; j_gene: TRBJ2-7; d_gene: TRBD2; abundance: .
CDR3aa: CASSLRGGSIHEQYF; CDR3nt: TGTGCCAGCAGCCTTAGAGGGGGCAGTATCCACGAGCAGTACTTC; v_gene: TRBV14; j_gene: TRBJ2-7; d_gene: TRBD1; abundance: .
CDR3aa: CASSYARGAKNIQYF; CDR3nt: TGTGCCAGCAGTTACGCAAGGGGTGCCAAAAACATTCAGTACTTC; v_gene: TRBV6-5; j_gene: TRBJ2-4; d_gene: .; abundance: many
CDR3aa: CATSAQLEDTQYF; CDR3nt: TGTGCCACCAGCGCCCAGTTGGAGGATACGCAGTATTTT; v_gene: TRBV15; j_gene: TRBJ2-3; d_gene: .; abundance: few
CDR3aa: CASRAIGVQETQYF; CDR3nt: TGTGCCAGCAGAGCGATCGGGGTCCAAGAGACCCAGTACTTC; v_gene: TRBV7-2; j_gene: TRBJ2-5; d_gene: .; abundance: .
CDR3aa: CASSSRTGGGLETQYF; CDR3nt: TGTGCCAGCAGTTCTCGGACAGGGGGGGGTTTAGAGACCCAGTACTTC; v_gene: TRBV6-6; j_gene: TRBJ2-5; d_gene: TRBD1; abundance: many
CDR3aa: CSARGVSGGLFF; CDR3nt: TGCAGTGCTAGGGGGGTGTCAGGAGGGCTGTTTTTT; v_gene: TRBV20-1; j_gene: TRBJ1-4; d_gene: .; abundance: once
CDR3aa: CAISDLYLGGDGSGEQYF; CDR3nt: TGTGCCATCAGTGACTTATATCTCGGAGGGGACGGATCGGGCGAGCAGTACTTC; v_gene: TRBV10-3; j_gene: TRBJ2-7; d_gene: .; abundance: once
CDR3aa: CASSHGTSPSTDTQYF; CDR3nt: TGTGCCAGCAGCCATGGGACTTCTCCAAGCACAGATACGCAGTATTTT; v_gene: TRBV7-2; j_gene: TRBJ2-3; d_gene: .; abundance: .
CDR3aa: CATRQGHEQYF; CDR3nt: TGTGCCACCAGACAGGGCCACGAGCAGTACTTC; v_gene: TRBV10-3; j_gene: TRBJ2-7; d_gene: TRBD1; abundance: few
CDR3aa: CSVGRKGYTF; CDR3nt: TGCAGCGTGGGTCGCAAGGGCTACACCTTC; v_gene: TRBV29-1; j_gene: TRBJ1-2; d_gene: .; abundance: .
CDR3aa: CASSPTGAGNSPLHF; CDR3nt: TGTGCCAGCAGCCCGACGGGGGCTGGTAATTCACCCCTCCACTTT; v_gene: TRBV3-1; j_gene: TRBJ1-6; d_gene: .; abundance: .
CDR3aa: CSVVEGQGPVKQFF; CDR3nt: TGCAGCGTTGTCGAGGGACAGGGGCCGGTGAAGCAGTTCTTC; v_gene: TRBV29-1; j_gene: TRBJ2-1; d_gene: TRBD1; abundance: many
CDR3aa: CASTRDSSYNEQFF; CDR3nt: TGTGCCAGCACCCGGGACTCCTCCTACAATGAGCAGTTCTTC; v_gene: TRBV12-3/TRBV12-4; j_gene: TRBJ2-1; d_gene: .; abundance: many
CDR3aa: CASSVRGARETQYF; CDR3nt: TGTGCCAGCAGCGTGAGGGGGGCCCGCGAGACCCAGTACTTC; v_gene: TRBV7-2; j_gene: TRBJ2-5; d_gene: .; abundance: .
CDR3aa: CSVLGLADNEQFF; CDR3nt: TGCAGCGTCCTCGGACTAGCGGACAATGAGCAGTTCTTC; v_gene: TRBV29-1; j_gene: TRBJ2-1; d_gene: TRBD2; abundance: .
CDR3aa: CASRQGNEQFF; CDR3nt: TGTGCCAGCAGACAGGGGAATGAGCAGTTCTTC; v_gene: TRBV2; j_gene: TRBJ2-1; d_gene: TRBD1; abundance: few
CDR3aa: CASSTRSDRDAYEQYF; CDR3nt: TGTGCCAGCAGCACCCGGTCCGACAGGGACGCCTACGAGCAGTACTTC; v_gene: TRBV13; j_gene: TRBJ2-7; d_gene: TRBD1; abundance: .
CDR3aa: CASSLGLGGRDTQYF; CDR3nt: TGCGCCAGCAGCTTGGGCCTAGGGGGGAGAGATACGCAGTATTTT; v_gene: TRBV5-1; j_gene: TRBJ2-3; d_gene: .; abundance: few
CDR3aa: CASSSPGGGLGYTF; CDR3nt: TGTGCCAGCAGTTCCCCCGGGGGGGGCCTCGGGTACACCTTC; v_gene: TRBV6-6; j_gene: TRBJ1-2; d_gene: .; abundance: medium-sized
CDR3aa: CASSLGGPDTEAFF; CDR3nt: TGTGCCAGCAGCTTAGGTGGGCCGGACACTGAAGCTTTCTTT; v_gene: TRBV7-9; j_gene: TRBJ1-1; d_gene: .; abundance: .
CDR3aa: CASSLGKLNSGANVLTF; CDR3nt: TGTGCCAGCAGCTTAGGGAAGCTGAACTCTGGGGCCAACGTCCTGACTTTC; v_gene: TRBV7-2; j_gene: TRBJ2-6; d_gene: .; abundance: .
CDR3aa: CSGRQAEKLFF; CDR3nt: TGCAGCGGACGACAGGCAGAAAAACTGTTTTTT; v_gene: TRBV29-1; j_gene: TRBJ1-4; d_gene: .; abundance: .
CDR3aa: CSVERAGHSYEQYF; CDR3nt: TGCAGCGTTGAAAGGGCAGGTCACTCCTACGAGCAGTACTTC; v_gene: TRBV29-1; j_gene: TRBJ2-7; d_gene: .; abundance: .
CDR3aa: CATSVTGLNTGELFF; CDR3nt: TGTGCCACCAGTGTGACGGGGCTAAACACCGGGGAGCTGTTTTTT; v_gene: TRBV24-1; j_gene: TRBJ2-2; d_gene: .; abundance: .
CDR3aa: CARKKRAGKETQYF; CDR3nt: TGTGCCAGGAAAAAACGGGCAGGGAAAGAGACCCAGTACTTC; v_gene: TRBV21-1; j_gene: TRBJ2-5; d_gene: .; abundance: .
CDR3aa: CASSLVGRATDTQYF; CDR3nt: TGTGCCAGCAGCTTAGTAGGCAGGGCCACAGATACGCAGTATTTT; v_gene: TRBV7-2; j_gene: TRBJ2-3; d_gene: .; abundance: .
CDR3aa: CASSLGGRAEQYF; CDR3nt: TGTGCCAGCAGTTTAGGCGGGAGGGCCGAGCAGTACTTC; v_gene: TRBV12-3/TRBV12-4; j_gene: TRBJ2-7; d_gene: TRBD2; abundance: few
CDR3aa: CASSAPGGGADTQYF; CDR3nt: TGTGCCAGCAGCGCCCCTGGCGGGGGTGCAGATACGCAGTATTTT; v_gene: TRBV7-2; j_gene: TRBJ2-3; d_gene: TRBD2; abundance: few
CDR3aa: CASSQADRNNEQFF; CDR3nt: TGTGCCAGCAGCCAAGCAGACAGGAACAATGAGCAGTTCTTC; v_gene: TRBV3-1; j_gene: TRBJ2-1; d_gene: .; abundance: .
CDR3aa: CASSQDQRRGKETQYF; CDR3nt: TGCGCCAGCAGCCAAGATCAGAGGCGGGGGAAAGAGACCCAGTACTTC; v_gene: TRBV4-1; j_gene: TRBJ2-5; d_gene: TRBD2; abundance: .
CDR3aa: CASSFGGPSQETQYF; CDR3nt: TGTGCCAGCAGTTTTGGGGGTCCTTCCCAAGAGACCCAGTACTTC; v_gene: TRBV28; j_gene: TRBJ2-5; d_gene: .; abundance: .